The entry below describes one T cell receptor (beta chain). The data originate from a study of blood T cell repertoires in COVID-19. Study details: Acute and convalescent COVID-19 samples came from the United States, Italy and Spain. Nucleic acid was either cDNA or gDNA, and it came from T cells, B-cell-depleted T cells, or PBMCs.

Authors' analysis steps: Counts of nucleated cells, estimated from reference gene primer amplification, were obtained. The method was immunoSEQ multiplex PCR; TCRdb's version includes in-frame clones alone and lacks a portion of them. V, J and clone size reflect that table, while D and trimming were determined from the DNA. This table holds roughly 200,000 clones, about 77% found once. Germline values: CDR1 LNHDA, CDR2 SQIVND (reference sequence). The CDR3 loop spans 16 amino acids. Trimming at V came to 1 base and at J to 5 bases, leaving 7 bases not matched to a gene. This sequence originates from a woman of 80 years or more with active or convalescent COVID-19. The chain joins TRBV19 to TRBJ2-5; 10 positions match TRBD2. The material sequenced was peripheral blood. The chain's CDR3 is CASSIASGGLSETQYF. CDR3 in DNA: TGTGCCAGTAGTATAGCTAGCGGGGGCCTTTCGGAGACCCAGTACTTC.